These T cell receptor beta chains were read from a single sample in a study of vaccination and CD4 T cells after COVID-19. In TCRdb, the PCR reads were re-called with MiXCR into one record per CDR3 protein. Of around 20,000 distinct CDR3 sequences in the sample, approximately 53% were seen once. No antigen has been assigned to these receptors. Sequencing used CD4+ T cells from blood, cultured in vitro, obtained before SARS-CoV-2 vaccination. Every receptor here comes from a human donor who had recovered from COVID-19. The CDR3 runs from the conserved cysteine through the conserved F or W. The D gene is left open where the match is weak. The size entry is marked missing in some rows and otherwise reads once, few, many or a size class.

J gene: TRBJ2-7
clone size: NA
V gene: TRBV18
D gene: NA
CDR3 DNA: TGTGCCAGCTCACGACCTGGACAGTACGAGCAGTACTTC
CDR3 protein: CASSRPGQYEQYF

J gene: TRBJ2-3
clone size: NA
V gene: TRBV20-1
D gene: TRBD2
CDR3 DNA: TGCAGTGCTAGAAGGAGCGGGAGGGGTACAGATACGCAGTATTTT
CDR3 protein: CSARRSGRGTDTQYF

J gene: TRBJ2-5
clone size: NA
V gene: TRBV27
D gene: TRBD2
CDR3 DNA: TGTGCCAGCAGTTTAAAGTACCTAGCGGGAGGAAGAGAGACCCAGTACTTC
CDR3 protein: CASSLKYLAGGRETQYF

J gene: TRBJ2-5
clone size: NA
V gene: TRBV4-1
D gene: NA
CDR3 DNA: TGCGCCAGCAGCCAATATCCAGAGACCCAGTACTTC
CDR3 protein: CASSQYPETQYF

J gene: TRBJ2-7
clone size: NA
V gene: TRBV6-2/TRBV6-3
D gene: NA
CDR3 DNA: TGTGCCAGCAGTTACCTCGGGACTTCGTACGAGCAGTACTTC
CDR3 protein: CASSYLGTSYEQYF

J gene: TRBJ1-1
clone size: NA
V gene: TRBV5-4
D gene: NA
CDR3 DNA: TGTGCCAGCAGGGGGGGAGTAGACACTGAAGCTTTCTTT
CDR3 protein: CASRGGVDTEAFF

J gene: TRBJ1-1
clone size: NA
V gene: TRBV2
D gene: NA
CDR3 DNA: TGTGCCAGCAGGAAACAAGGGCTGGGGGACACTGAAGCTTTCTTT
CDR3 protein: CASRKQGLGDTEAFF

J gene: TRBJ2-5
clone size: NA
V gene: TRBV6-5
D gene: NA
CDR3 DNA: TGTGCCAGCAGTTACTCGTTTACAGGTGGAGAGACCCAGTACTTC
CDR3 protein: CASSYSFTGGETQYF

J gene: TRBJ2-7
clone size: few
V gene: TRBV7-3
D gene: TRBD2
CDR3 DNA: TGTGCCAGCGGGCCGGGCGGGCTAGCGGGCTCCTACGAGCAGTACTTC
CDR3 protein: CASGPGGLAGSYEQYF

J gene: TRBJ2-1
clone size: NA
V gene: TRBV11-3
D gene: NA
CDR3 DNA: TGTGCCAGCAGCCAAGTGGCGGGACACAATGAGCAGTTCTTC
CDR3 protein: CASSQVAGHNEQFF

J gene: TRBJ2-7
clone size: NA
V gene: TRBV28
D gene: NA
CDR3 DNA: TGTGCCAGCAGTCTGTACCGGGACCTCTACGAGCAGTACTTC
CDR3 protein: CASSLYRDLYEQYF

J gene: TRBJ1-2
clone size: NA
V gene: TRBV5-8
D gene: NA
CDR3 DNA: TGTGCCAGCAGCCGGATGTGGGGCATCTATGGCTACACCTTC
CDR3 protein: CASSRMWGIYGYTF

J gene: TRBJ1-1
clone size: NA
V gene: TRBV28
D gene: NA
CDR3 DNA: TGTGCCAGCAGTTGGGCAGGGAACACTGAAGCTTTCTTT
CDR3 protein: CASSWAGNTEAFF

J gene: TRBJ2-1
clone size: NA
V gene: TRBV7-2
D gene: NA
CDR3 DNA: TGTGCCAGCAGCTTCCACAATGAGCAGTTCTTC
CDR3 protein: CASSFHNEQFF

J gene: TRBJ1-2
clone size: NA
V gene: TRBV24-1
D gene: NA
CDR3 DNA: TGTGCCACCAGTGATGGCGGGGTTGGCTACACCTTC
CDR3 protein: CATSDGGVGYTF

J gene: TRBJ1-5
clone size: few
V gene: TRBV6-1
D gene: NA
CDR3 DNA: TGTGCCAGCAGTGAAGGGGGCGTTCAGCCCCAGCATTTT
CDR3 protein: CASSEGGVQPQHF

J gene: TRBJ2-7
clone size: NA
V gene: TRBV2
D gene: TRBD2
CDR3 DNA: TGTGCCAGCGCTCCGACAGCGGGGGGGGAGCAGTACTTC
CDR3 protein: CASAPTAGGEQYF

J gene: TRBJ1-6
clone size: few
V gene: TRBV21-1
D gene: NA
CDR3 DNA: TGTGCCAGCAGCAAAGGAACGCCCTATAATTCACCCCTCCACTTT
CDR3 protein: CASSKGTPYNSPLHF

J gene: TRBJ2-7
clone size: NA
V gene: TRBV28
D gene: NA
CDR3 DNA: TGTGCCAGCAGTTTCCTCCGGACAGTCGTGGACGAGCAGTACTTC
CDR3 protein: CASSFLRTVVDEQYF

J gene: TRBJ2-1
clone size: few
V gene: TRBV7-3
D gene: TRBD2
CDR3 DNA: TGTGCCAGCAGCTTAACTACTAGCGGGGCTCTTGAGCAGTTCTTC
CDR3 protein: CASSLTTSGALEQFF

J gene: TRBJ2-2
clone size: NA
V gene: TRBV11-1
D gene: NA
CDR3 DNA: TGTGCCAGCAGCTTATCGGTCACCGGGGAGCTGTTTTTT
CDR3 protein: CASSLSVTGELFF

J gene: TRBJ2-7
clone size: NA
V gene: TRBV27
D gene: TRBD1
CDR3 DNA: TGTGCCAGCAGTCCCCGGACAGGATCCTACTCCTACGAGCAGTACTTC
CDR3 protein: CASSPRTGSYSYEQYF

J gene: TRBJ2-3
clone size: NA
V gene: TRBV2
D gene: NA
CDR3 DNA: TGTGCCAGCAGTTATACCCCAGATACGCAGTATTTT
CDR3 protein: CASSYTPDTQYF

J gene: TRBJ2-7
clone size: NA
V gene: TRBV18
D gene: TRBD2
CDR3 DNA: TGTGCCAGCTCACCATGGGCACTAGCGGGATCCGAGCAGTACTTC
CDR3 protein: CASSPWALAGSEQYF

J gene: TRBJ1-5
clone size: NA
V gene: TRBV20-1
D gene: NA
CDR3 DNA: TGCAGTGCTGGACAGTATAGCAATCAGCCCCAGCATTTT
CDR3 protein: CSAGQYSNQPQHF

J gene: TRBJ2-4
clone size: once
V gene: TRBV20-1
D gene: TRBD2
CDR3 DNA: TGCAGTGCTAGATTAGCGGGAGAGTCCAAAAACATTCAGTACTTC
CDR3 protein: CSARLAGESKNIQYF

J gene: TRBJ2-2
clone size: NA
V gene: TRBV27
D gene: NA
CDR3 DNA: TGTGCCAGCAGTTTTTCCCGGTCCACCGGGGAGCTGTTTTTT
CDR3 protein: CASSFSRSTGELFF

J gene: TRBJ1-5
clone size: NA
V gene: TRBV30
D gene: TRBD1
CDR3 DNA: TGTGCCTGGAGGGGACAGGCGAGCAATCAGCCCCAGCATTTT
CDR3 protein: CAWRGQASNQPQHF

J gene: TRBJ1-1
clone size: few
V gene: TRBV20-1
D gene: TRBD1
CDR3 DNA: TGCAGTGCGGGCTTACAGGGGGCTTACACTGAAGCTTTCTTT
CDR3 protein: CSAGLQGAYTEAFF

J gene: TRBJ2-3
clone size: NA
V gene: TRBV6-4
D gene: TRBD2
CDR3 DNA: TGTGCCAGCAGTGACACAGGTGTCTTAGCGGGAGGGTTTCGCACTTTCACAGATACGCAGTATTTT
CDR3 protein: CASSDTGVLAGGFRTFTDTQYF

J gene: TRBJ2-2
clone size: few
V gene: TRBV7-6
D gene: NA
CDR3 DNA: TGTGCCAGCAGCTCCCGTACCGACTCGAACACCGGGGAGCTGTTTTTT
CDR3 protein: CASSSRTDSNTGELFF

J gene: TRBJ2-7
clone size: NA
V gene: TRBV25-1
D gene: TRBD1
CDR3 DNA: TGTGCCAGCAGTCCCGCCAACAGGGGGTCCTACGAGCAGTACTTC
CDR3 protein: CASSPANRGSYEQYF

J gene: TRBJ2-5
clone size: once
V gene: TRBV2
D gene: NA
CDR3 DNA: TGTGCCAGCAGGAAACTCCCTTTGGAGACCCAGTACTTC
CDR3 protein: CASRKLPLETQYF

J gene: TRBJ1-5
clone size: NA
V gene: TRBV10-2
D gene: NA
CDR3 DNA: TGCGCCAGCAGTCCGGCCTTGGGGTTTTATAGCAATCAGCCCCAGCATTTT
CDR3 protein: CASSPALGFYSNQPQHF

J gene: TRBJ2-7
clone size: once
V gene: TRBV30
D gene: NA
CDR3 DNA: TGTGCCTGGAACGCGGATAGCTCCTACGAGCAGTACTTC
CDR3 protein: CAWNADSSYEQYF

J gene: TRBJ2-3
clone size: NA
V gene: TRBV20-1
D gene: NA
CDR3 DNA: TGCAGTGCCCGGGGCTCGCGGGGCCTCGGGTGGGATACGCAGTATTTT
CDR3 protein: CSARGSRGLGWDTQYF

J gene: TRBJ2-2
clone size: NA
V gene: TRBV19
D gene: NA
CDR3 DNA: TGTGCCAGTATTAGTGGCCTCGGGACCGCGAACACCGGGGAGCTGTTTTTT
CDR3 protein: CASISGLGTANTGELFF

J gene: TRBJ1-1
clone size: NA
V gene: TRBV28
D gene: NA
CDR3 DNA: TGTGCCAGCAGTGGATACACTGAAGCTTTCTTT
CDR3 protein: CASSGYTEAFF

J gene: TRBJ2-6
clone size: NA
V gene: TRBV7-3
D gene: NA
CDR3 DNA: TGTGCCAGCAGCTTTTCATCCCGCGGGCTAAGACTCTCTGGGGCCAACGTCCTGACTTTC
CDR3 protein: CASSFSSRGLRLSGANVLTF

J gene: TRBJ1-2
clone size: NA
V gene: TRBV19
D gene: NA
CDR3 DNA: TGTGCCAGTAGTAAGGCCGGGATCCATGGCTACACCTTC
CDR3 protein: CASSKAGIHGYTF

J gene: TRBJ2-3
clone size: NA
V gene: TRBV6-5
D gene: NA
CDR3 DNA: TGTGCCAGCAGTTACCCCCATGGGCAGGGGACCACAGATACGCAGTATTTT
CDR3 protein: CASSYPHGQGTTDTQYF

J gene: TRBJ2-5
clone size: NA
V gene: TRBV7-2
D gene: NA
CDR3 DNA: TGTGCCAGCAGCTTAGTCAGCCAAGAGACCCAGTACTTC
CDR3 protein: CASSLVSQETQYF

J gene: TRBJ2-7
clone size: NA
V gene: TRBV28
D gene: NA
CDR3 DNA: TGTGCCAGCAAAAGGGACTTGCCCTACGAGCAGTACTTC
CDR3 protein: CASKRDLPYEQYF

J gene: TRBJ2-5
clone size: NA
V gene: TRBV18
D gene: NA
CDR3 DNA: TGTGCCAGCTCACTGGACAGTCAAGAGACCCAGTACTTC
CDR3 protein: CASSLDSQETQYF

J gene: TRBJ1-2
clone size: NA
V gene: TRBV7-6
D gene: NA
CDR3 DNA: TGTGCCAGCAGCCCACTCGGAGGCGACTATGGCTACACCTTC
CDR3 protein: CASSPLGGDYGYTF

J gene: TRBJ2-3
clone size: once
V gene: TRBV5-1
D gene: NA
CDR3 DNA: TGCGCCAGCAGCTACAGGACAGTTACCCCGACTAGCACAGATACGCAGTATTTT
CDR3 protein: CASSYRTVTPTSTDTQYF

J gene: TRBJ2-5
clone size: few
V gene: TRBV20-1
D gene: NA
CDR3 DNA: TGCAGTGCTAGGCCCCCAGGGAAAGAGACCCAGTACTTC
CDR3 protein: CSARPPGKETQYF

J gene: TRBJ2-5
clone size: few
V gene: TRBV7-2
D gene: TRBD2
CDR3 DNA: TGTGCCAGCAGCTTAGGAGGACTAGCGAGAGAGACCCAGTACTTC
CDR3 protein: CASSLGGLARETQYF

J gene: TRBJ2-3
clone size: NA
V gene: TRBV7-3
D gene: TRBD2
CDR3 DNA: TGTGCCAGCAGCTCCACTAGCGCCGATACGCAGTATTTT
CDR3 protein: CASSSTSADTQYF

J gene: TRBJ2-5
clone size: few
V gene: TRBV29-1
D gene: TRBD1
CDR3 DNA: TGCAGCGTCCCAACAGGGGCGGAGACCCAGTACTTC
CDR3 protein: CSVPTGAETQYF

J gene: TRBJ1-5
clone size: few
V gene: TRBV12-3/TRBV12-4
D gene: NA
CDR3 DNA: TGTGCCAGCAGTTGGCAGGGTGGCAATCAGCCCCAGCATTTT
CDR3 protein: CASSWQGGNQPQHF

J gene: TRBJ1-3
clone size: few
V gene: TRBV20-1
D gene: TRBD1
CDR3 DNA: TGCAGTGCCCGCCCTGGACAGGGTATAGGAAACACCATATATTTT
CDR3 protein: CSARPGQGIGNTIYF

J gene: TRBJ2-5
clone size: NA
V gene: TRBV6-1
D gene: NA
CDR3 DNA: TGTGCCAGCAGTGAGGGGGACCAAGAGACCCAGTACTTC
CDR3 protein: CASSEGDQETQYF